This passage covers 14 T cell receptor beta chains from one sample sequenced in a study of cytomegalovirus exposure and HLA in healthy donors. Only in-frame clones appear in the TCRdb table, and some are missing; sequencing was by immunoSEQ multiplex PCR. The table lists 250,000 to 350,000 clones, roughly 89% of them singletons. Sequenced: PBMCs. The receptors were gathered from a woman aged 18 to 35 in good health and CMV-seronegative.

The rearrangement uses TRBV27 and TRBJ2-5; 10 nucleotides align to TRBD1. Germline assignment: CDR1 MNHEY and CDR2 SMNVEV (reference sequence). This CDR3 contains 14 residues. With V trimmed by 4 bases and J by 2 bases, 1 base remained unmatched. This chain's CDR3 is CASSWDRGQETQYF. Here the CDR3 DNA reads TGTGCCAGCAGTTGGGACAGGGGACAAGAGACCCAGTACTTC.

The V gene is TRBV20-1, the J gene TRBJ2-1; a possible D gene is TRBD2 (5 bases). Germline values: CDR1 DFQATT, CDR2 SNEGSKA (reference sequence). Trimming removed 7 bases at V and 9 bases at J, with 13 bases between. CDR3 length: 11 residues. CDR3 sequence reads: CSGLGEGEQFF. The CDR3 coding sequence is TGCAGTGGGCTAGGCGAGGGTGAGCAGTTCTTC.

The CDR3 region is CASSKQGDTEAFF. The CDR3 DNA reads TGTGCCAGCAGTAAACAGGGAGACACTGAAGCTTTCTTT. The chain combines TRBV9 with TRBJ1-1; a weak D match, TRBD1 (6 bases). The CDR3 loop spans 13 amino acids. Trimming pared 5 bases from V and 3 bases from J, leaving 11 bases between. Germline V gene data show CDR1 as SGDLS and CDR2 as YYNGEE.

The CDR3 reads CASSQEVDHANTGELFF. In nucleotides, the CDR3 is TGTGCCAGCAGCCAGGAGGTAGACCACGCGAACACCGGGGAGCTGTTTTTT. The chain combines TRBV14 with TRBJ2-2; possibly TRBD2 for D (5 bases). With 3 bases removed from V and 0 bases from J, the gap between germline ends came to 14 bases. The CDR3 length is 17 residues. Germline CDR1 reads SGHDN; CDR2 reads FVKESK.

The J gene is TRBJ1-5, the V gene TRBV11-2; D unresolved. The germline V gene encodes CDR1 SGHAT and CDR2 FQNNGV. V lost 5 bases and J lost 2, with 13 bases in between. This CDR3 spans 15 amino acids. The CDR3 region is CASSRTGSGNQPQHF. CDR3 nucleotides: TGTGCCAGCAGCCGAACGGGGTCGGGCAATCAGCCCCAGCATTTT.

The chain uses TRBV9 and TRBJ2-3; D might be TRBD2 (6 bases). The V and J ends lost 5 bases and 0 bases respectively, with 13 bases between them. This CDR3 spans 15 amino acids. Germline-derived CDR1 and CDR2 are SGDLS and YYNGEE. As DNA, the CDR3 is TGTGCCAGCAGTCCTAGCGTCGCTAGCACAGATACGCAGTATTTT. Protein: CASSPSVASTDTQYF.

The chain combines TRBV14 with TRBJ2-5, with D maybe TRBD2 (5 bases). This CDR3 is 14 amino acids long. Trimming removed 1 base at V and 7 bases at J, with 13 bases between. Germline lookup yields CDR1 SGHDN and CDR2 FVKESK. CDR3 amino acids: CASSQVIGGGTQYF. CDR3 DNA sequence: TGTGCCAGCAGCCAAGTAATTGGAGGAGGGACCCAGTACTTC.

The V call is TRBV27, the J call TRBJ2-1; TRBD1 might be the D (6 bases). Germline CDR1 reads MNHEY; CDR2 reads SMNVEV (reference sequence). This CDR3 is built from 13 residues. Trimming shortened V by 7 bases and J by 8 bases, and 15 bases separated the two germline ends. DNA of the CDR3: TGTGCCAGCACCCAGTCACAGGGTCATGAGCAGTTCTTC. Its protein product is CASTQSQGHEQFF.

The sample holds a few counts of this clone. The chain links TRBV5-1 to TRBJ1-1; 10 nucleotides agree with TRBD1. The CDR3 totals 18 residues. Losses at the gene ends were 0 bases for V and 5 bases for J; bases not matched to a gene: 13. The V gene's germline CDR1 is SGHRS and CDR2 YFSETQ. CDR3 coding DNA: TGCGCCAGCAGCTTGGCCCAAAGGCTGGGGACAGGGGTGACTGAAGCTTTCTTT. This codes for CASSLAQRLGTGVTEAFF.

This chain links TRBV4-1 with TRBJ1-4; 10 nucleotides match TRBD1. In germline, CDR1 is MGHRA, CDR2 YSYEKL. J lost 8 bases, V lost 3 bases, and 6 bases had no gene match. The CDR3 covers 15 residues. The CDR3 region is CASSHPGQGGEKLFF. DNA for the CDR3: TGCGCCAGCAGCCATCCAGGACAGGGGGGCGAAAAACTGTTTTTT.

This clone was observed a single time. The rearrangement joins TRBV2 to TRBJ2-7; 8 nucleotides agree with TRBD1. Germline CDR1 is SNHLY and CDR2 is FYNNEI. This CDR3 has 15 amino acids. J was trimmed by 6 bases and V by 7 bases; bases with no gene match: 14. CDR3 nucleotide sequence: TGTGCCAGCATCAATCAGGGGGCGGGCCGGGCCGAGCAGTACTTC. Translated: CASINQGAGRAEQYF.

The genes are TRBV13 and TRBJ2-1; TRBD1 might be the D (6 bases). Germline V CDR1 and CDR2: PRHDT, FYEKMQ (reference sequence). The V and J ends lost 0 bases and 0 bases respectively, with 12 bases between them. This CDR3 is built from 17 residues. CDR3 protein: CASSLGPDSNSYNEQFF. In nucleotides, the CDR3 is TGTGCCAGCAGCTTAGGCCCGGACAGCAACTCCTACAATGAGCAGTTCTTC.

The rearrangement links TRBV28 to TRBJ2-7; the D gene is possibly TRBD2 (6 bases). Per germline, CDR1 MDHEN and CDR2 SYDVKM. V gave up 10 bases and J gave up 6 bases, with 25 bases separating them. The CDR3 covers 15 residues. The CDR3 loop reads CATITRDSVRGEQYF. DNA of the CDR3: TGTGCCACCATAACCCGGGACTCAGTTCGGGGCGAGCAGTACTTC.

This chain connects TRBV7-2 to TRBJ2-5, with 10 bases matching TRBD1. Germline V gives CDR1 SGHTA, CDR2 FQGNSA. The CDR3 contains 14 residues. J gave up 5 bases and V 5 bases, and 5 bases lay outside the gene matches. Written as DNA, the CDR3 is TGTGCCAGCAGCCCTTGGACAGGGGGGGAGACCCAGTACTTC. This sequence encodes CASSPWTGGETQYF.